This entry lists 10 T cell receptor beta chains sequenced from one sample in a study of cytomegalovirus exposure and HLA in healthy donors. 13 Jbeta primers and 60 Vbeta primers were used for the PCR. Sequencing used immunoSEQ multiplex PCR; TCRdb keeps in-frame clones, though not all of them. The sample lists roughly 200,000 clones, 87% seen once, with about 1.2% in the top ten. The sample consisted of PBMCs. The receptors were gathered from a man aged 30 to 45 in good health and CMV-seronegative.

This clone appeared a few times. The chain joins TRBV2 to TRBJ2-1; possibly TRBD2 for D (6 bases). Germline V gene data show CDR1 as SNHLY and CDR2 as FYNNEI. The CDR3 has 12 residues. Trimming took 5 bases from V and 10 from J, leaving 12 bases between them. DNA for the CDR3: TGTGCCAGCAGTCCCGGGAGTTGGGAGCAGTTCTTC. The encoded protein is CASSPGSWEQFF.

V is TRBV19 and J is TRBJ2-7, with 15 bases fitting TRBD2. Germline CDR1 LNHDA, CDR2 SQIVND (reference sequence). The CDR3 is made up of 16 amino acids. The V and J ends lost 6 bases and 5 bases, in that order; junction bases with no gene match: 8. CDR3 nucleotides: TGTGCCAGTAGACCCGGGACTAGCGGGAGGTGGAACGAGCAGTACTTC. It is translated as CASRPGTSGRWNEQYF. Looking up the rest from reference TRBV19 and TRBJ2-7 gives the full variable domain: DGGITQSPKYLFRKEGQNVTLSCEQNLNHDAMYWYRQDPGQGLRLIYYSQIVNDFQKGDIAEGYSVSREKKESFPLTVTSAQKNPTAFYLCASRPGTSGRWNEQYFGPGTRLTVT.

This sequence joins TRBV2 and TRBJ1-5; 7 bases align to TRBD1. V gave up 6 bases and J gave up 3 bases; unmatched junction bases: 8. Germline V gene data show CDR1 as SNHLY and CDR2 as FYNNEI. This CDR3 has 15 amino acids. CDR3 loop: CASSSTGRDNQPQHF. In DNA, the CDR3 is TGTGCCAGCAGCTCGACAGGGAGAGACAATCAGCCCCAGCATTTT.

This chain joins TRBV10-1 and TRBJ2-2; D perhaps matches TRBD1 (5 bases). V was shortened by 9 bases and J by 4 bases, with 24 bases between the two germline ends. This CDR3 has 17 amino acids. Germline lookup yields CDR1 WNHNN and CDR2 SYGVQD (reference sequence). This CDR3 is CASQRVGQGDFTGELFF. The CDR3 nucleotides are TGCGCCAGTCAAAGGGTCGGCCAGGGTGATTTCACCGGGGAGCTGTTTTTT.

J is TRBJ2-3 and V is TRBV11-2; a possible D gene is TRBD2 (5 bases). The ends were cut back, 1 base at V and 0 bases at J, with 11 bases in the middle. The CDR3 contains 16 residues. Per germline, CDR1 SGHAT and CDR2 FQNNGV. CDR3 amino acids: CASSLAAGQSTDTQYF. The CDR3 coding sequence is TGTGCCAGCAGCTTAGCGGCGGGTCAAAGCACAGATACGCAGTATTTT.

In DNA, the CDR3 is TGCGCCAGCAGCGCGGGCTTAGAACTCTCTGGGGCCAACGTCCTGACTTTC. It encodes CASSAGLELSGANVLTF. The chain combines TRBV5-1 with TRBJ2-6, with D possibly TRBD2 on 5 matching bases. This CDR3 is built from 17 residues. Trimming took 4 bases from V and 0 from J, leaving 14 bases between them. In germline, CDR1 is SGHRS, CDR2 YFSETQ.

The chain carries TRBV4-2 and TRBJ2-7, with 12 nucleotides matching TRBD1. Germline V lookup: CDR1 LGHNA, CDR2 YNFKEQ. Germline trimming cut 6 bases from V and 4 bases from J; bases unmatched to any gene: 4. The CDR3 consists of 14 residues. CDR3 bases: TGTGCCAGCAGGGGGGACAGGGGGCAGTACGAGCAGTACTTC. Translated: CASRGDRGQYEQYF.

The rearrangement uses TRBV5-1 and TRBJ2-1, with TRBD2 identical over 7 bases. CDR3 length: 17 amino acids. V lost 4 bases and J lost 0; bases outside the gene matches: 10. The germline V gene encodes CDR1 SGHRS and CDR2 YFSETQ. CDR3 DNA sequence: TGCGCCAGCAGCCCAGGACTAGATCGGGTCTCCTACAATGAGCAGTTCTTC. It specifies CASSPGLDRVSYNEQFF.

The V gene is TRBV18, the J gene TRBJ2-7, with TRBD1 as a possible D gene (6 bases). CDR1 is KGHSH and CDR2 is LQKENI in the germline V gene. The CDR3 is 14 amino acids. V was cut by 3 bases and J by 9 bases, with 18 bases left in between. As DNA, the CDR3 is TGTGCCAGCTCACCGTCGAGCAGGGGCACCGGGCAGTACTTC. This gives the protein CASSPSSRGTGQYF.

The chain recombines TRBV19 with TRBJ2-7; 7 nucleotides match TRBD1. Germline CDR1 reads LNHDA; CDR2 reads SQIVND (reference sequence). This CDR3 comprises 16 residues. V shed 5 bases and J 2 bases; nucleotides not matched to a gene: 12. CDR3 sequence reads: CASSPPLGTGAYEQYF. The CDR3 DNA reads as TGTGCCAGTAGTCCCCCCTTGGGTACAGGGGCCTACGAGCAGTACTTC.